The 20 T cell receptor beta chains below all came from one sample that was sequenced in a study of shared clonotypes between healthy human individuals. The naive CD8 fraction comprised CD45RO-negative cells positively selected for CCR7 and excluded terminally differentiated effector memory CD45RA+ cells. Assay: immunoSEQ multiplex PCR; the TCRdb copy retains only in-frame clones and omits some. The table includes some 2,000,000 clones, roughly 94% detected once. The source material was naive CD8+ T cells sorted from blood. These receptors all come from a man between 18 and 35 years old in good health.

The V gene is TRBV6-1, the J gene TRBJ1-1; tentative D call: TRBD1 (6 bases). V shed 7 bases and J shed 4 bases, with 13 bases lying between them. The CDR3 sequence is 13 residues long. Germline V gene data show CDR1 as MNHNS and CDR2 as SASEGT. The CDR3 bases are TGTGCCAGCACTGGGGGGGCGGTCACTGAAGCTTTCTTT. Translating it yields CASTGGAVTEAFF.

The chain has TRBV7-8 and TRBJ1-2, with 7 bases aligning to TRBD1. The CDR3 runs to 15 residues. Germline trimming cut 5 bases from V and 0 bases from J; bases unmatched to any gene: 6. Germline CDR1 is SGHVS and CDR2 is FQNEAQ. This CDR3 reads CASSVQGSPNYGYTF. DNA of the CDR3: TGTGCCAGCAGCGTACAGGGGTCCCCTAACTATGGCTACACCTTC.

The V gene is TRBV5-4, the J gene TRBJ2-7, with TRBD2 matching over 9 bases. The germline CDR1 and CDR2 sequences are SGHNT and YYREEE (reference sequence). This CDR3 is built from 11 residues. The V and J ends lost 0 bases and 12 bases, in that order; junction bases with no gene match: 1. In DNA form, the CDR3 reads TGTGCCAGCAGCTTGGGGACTAGCGTGTACTTC. Its translation is CASSLGTSVYF.

The sample holds one count of this clone. This rearrangement joins TRBV7-6 to TRBJ2-7; 15 bases map to TRBD2. Trimming cost V 3 bases and J 4 bases; bases outside gene matches: 13. This CDR3 spans 19 amino acids. Germline assignment: CDR1 SGHVS and CDR2 FNYEAQ. The CDR3 DNA follows: TGTGCCAGCAGCTTGGGTGACCCGGGACTAGCGGGAGGAGAGTACGAGCAGTACTTC. This translates into CASSLGDPGLAGGEYEQYF.

The chain is built from TRBV28 and TRBJ1-2; D might be TRBD1 (5 bases). The germline V gene encodes CDR1 MDHEN and CDR2 SYDVKM. The CDR3 is 14 residues long. Trimming took 5 bases from V and 4 from J, leaving 14 bases between them. The DNA for the CDR3 is TGTGCCAGCAGTGTCCCGGACAACAGCTATGGCTACACCTTC. Amino acids: CASSVPDNSYGYTF.

As regards this clone: This same CDR3 is encoded by further DNA sequences in the sample. V and J are TRBV4-1 and TRBJ2-7; TRBD2 matches at 9 bases. V lost 4 bases to trimming and J lost 1 base; unmatched junction nucleotides: 2. The germline V gene has CDR1 MGHRA and CDR2 YSYEKL. This CDR3 comprises 14 residues. CDR3 DNA sequence: TGCGCCAGCAGCCTTAGCGGGGGTTCCTACGAGCAGTACTTC. Protein sequence: CASSLSGGSYEQYF.

Points on this clone: At the DNA level, this CDR3 is encoded by other sequences in the same sample as well. The chain recombines TRBV6-6 with TRBJ2-7; D remains ambiguous. This CDR3 has 12 amino acids. Trimming left V 0 bases short and J 3 bases short, with 3 bases between. Germline CDR1 MNHNY, CDR2 SVGAGI (reference sequence). This CDR3 is CASSYSNYEQYF. CDR3 bases: TGTGCCAGCAGTTACTCTAACTACGAGCAGTACTTC.

The chain combines TRBV29-1 with TRBJ2-5; 11 nucleotides align to TRBD2. Germline lookup yields CDR1 SQVTM and CDR2 ANQGSEA. The CDR3 length is 13 residues. With 7 bases clipped from V and 0 bases from J, the junction kept 1 base outside the gene matches. CDR3 loop: CSASGGYQETQYF. The DNA for the CDR3 is TGCAGCGCTAGCGGGGGGTACCAAGAGACCCAGTACTTC.

V and J are TRBV7-9 and TRBJ1-1; D ambiguous. The V end lost 2 bases, the J end lost 0 bases, and 16 bases lay between the germline ends. Germline CDR1 SEHNR, CDR2 FQNEAQ (reference sequence). This CDR3 has 17 residues. CDR3 amino acids: CASSLSSRRPMNTEAFF. The DNA of the CDR3 is TGTGCCAGCAGCTTATCGTCTAGGAGACCTATGAACACTGAAGCTTTCTTT.

The genes are TRBV18 and TRBJ2-7; D is undetermined. V lost 2 bases, J lost 3 bases, and 8 bases lay in between. Germline CDR1 KGHSH, CDR2 LQKENI. This CDR3 spans 13 amino acids. CDR3 DNA: TGTGCCAGCTCACCAACCGTGGACTACGAGCAGTACTTC. Protein product: CASSPTVDYEQYF.

This chain uses TRBV7-9 with TRBJ2-5; 9 bases fit TRBD2. The ends lost 5 bases at V and 5 bases at J; junction bases unmatched: 9. The CDR3 runs 15 residues. Per the germline V gene, CDR1 is SEHNR and CDR2 is FQNEAQ (reference sequence). The CDR3 nucleotides are TGTGCCAGCAGCCTTCCCGGGACTAGCTGGGAGACCCAGTACTTC. Translation gives CASSLPGTSWETQYF.

This rearrangement joins TRBV11-2 to TRBJ2-7; perhaps TRBD1 as D (6 bases). Germline loops: CDR1 SGHAT, CDR2 FQNNGV. The V end was cut by 1 base, the J end by 4 bases, with 14 bases between. The CDR3 has 15 amino acids. The DNA for the CDR3 is TGTGCCAGCAGCTTAGGATCAGGGGTCGTTTACGAGCAGTACTTC. It yields the protein CASSLGSGVVYEQYF. The full variable domain, in which reference TRBV11-2 and TRBJ2-7 provide the parts outside the CDR3, is EAGVAQSPRYKIIEKRQSVAFWCNPISGHATLYWYQQILGQGPKLLIQFQNNGVVDDSQLPKDRFSAERLKGVDSTLKIQPAKLEDSAVYLCASSLGSGVVYEQYFGPGTRLTVT.

The V and J genes are TRBV28 and TRBJ2-3; D uncertain. The CDR3 has 15 residues. The ends were cut back, 3 bases at V and 5 bases at J, with 15 bases in the middle. CDR1 is MDHEN and CDR2 is SYDVKM in the germline V gene. The CDR3 region has the DNA TGTGCCAGCAGTTTGCCCCTACGACAAGTAGATACGCAGTATTTT. Translating it yields CASSLPLRQVDTQYF. Combining the CDR3 with reference TRBV28 and TRBJ2-3 gives the whole variable domain DVKVTQSSRYLVKRTGEKVFLECVQDMDHENMFWYRQDPGLGLRLIYFSYDVKMKEKGDIPEGYSVSREKKERFSLILESASTNQTSMYLCASSLPLRQVDTQYFGPGTRLTVL.

Details on this clone: The identical CDR3 is also encoded by other nucleotide sequences in the sample. The V call is TRBV4-1, the J call TRBJ2-1; D may correspond to TRBD1 or TRBD2 (6 bases each). Trimming cost V 1 base and J 4 bases, with 8 bases left between them. Germline CDR1 is MGHRA and CDR2 is YSYEKL. The CDR3 is 14 residues long. The CDR3, as DNA: TGCGCCAGCAGCCAAGCGGGGGCGTACAATGAGCAGTTCTTC. Its protein is CASSQAGAYNEQFF.

This chain connects TRBV10-3 to TRBJ2-5; 8 bases align to TRBD2. V gave up 3 bases and J gave up 2 bases; unmatched junction bases: 5. The CDR3 loop spans 15 amino acids. CDR1 is ENHRY, CDR2 SYGVKD, per germline. The CDR3 DNA follows: TGTGCCATCAGTGAAACCTTAGCGGGGCAAGAGACCCAGTACTTC. This gives the protein CAISETLAGQETQYF.

The chain combines TRBV28 with TRBJ2-7, with 7 bases identical to TRBD1. Germline trimming cut 5 bases from V and 1 base from J; bases unmatched to any gene: 14. CDR3 size: 17 residues. Germline V gene data show CDR1 as MDHEN and CDR2 as SYDVKM. The CDR3: CASSQHNPRQGSYEQYF. DNA for the CDR3: TGTGCCAGCAGTCAACACAACCCCAGACAGGGATCCTACGAGCAGTACTTC.

The rearrangement uses TRBV27 and TRBJ2-1; 8 bases fit TRBD2. The CDR3 runs 14 residues. Trimming removed 5 bases from V and 8 bases from J; junction bases left unmatched: 8. Germline V gene sequence: CDR1 MNHEY, CDR2 SMNVEV (reference sequence). This chain's CDR3 is CASSPTTSDDEQFF. Here the CDR3 DNA reads TGTGCCAGCAGTCCGACGACTAGCGACGATGAGCAGTTCTTC.

In the case of this clone: The identical CDR3 is also encoded by other nucleotide sequences in the sample. The chain is built from TRBV5-1 and TRBJ2-6; D not certain. The CDR3 length is 14 residues. With 4 bases removed from V and 0 bases from J, the gap between germline ends came to 5 bases. CDR1 is SGHRS, CDR2 YFSETQ, per germline. CDR3 nucleotides: TGCGCCAGCAGCCCCTCCTCTGGGGCCAACGTCCTGACTTTC. Translation gives CASSPSSGANVLTF.

The rearrangement uses TRBV10-3 and TRBJ2-5, with 9 bases fitting TRBD1. Germline V lookup: CDR1 ENHRY, CDR2 SYGVKD. The CDR3 is made up of 17 amino acids. The V segment lost 2 bases and the J segment 2 bases; nucleotides outside the gene matches: 9. The CDR3 spells CAISEIMGTGLQETQYF. For the CDR3, the DNA is TGTGCCATCAGTGAGATAATGGGGACAGGGTTACAAGAGACCCAGTACTTC.

Only one count was recorded for this clone. This chain joins TRBV5-8 and TRBJ1-5; D unclear. CDR1 and CDR2 from the germline V gene are SGHTS and YDEGEE. Trimming took off 1 base at V and 2 bases at J, with 7 bases between the two ends. The CDR3 contains 14 residues. CDR3 bases: TGTGCCAGCAGCTTGCGTACAGGCAATCAGCCCCAGCATTTT. Translated, it gives CASSLRTGNQPQHF.